This T cell receptor beta chain was identified during a study of post-analysis software for immune sequencing data. Study information: The courses of disease that were included comprised relapsing-remitting, secondary progressive and progressive-relapsing multiple sclerosis.

V shed 0 bases and J shed 4 bases, with 16 bases lying between them. Looked up from germline, CDR1 is SQVTM and CDR2 is ANQGSEA. This CDR3 is 17 amino acids long. cDNA libraries of TCR beta carried unique molecular identifiers. TCRdb re-called the PCR reads with MiXCR, one entry per CDR3 protein. The repertoire holds a few hundred thousand distinct CDR3 sequences, with less than 45% as singletons. This clonotype was seen a handful of times. Its antigen is currently unknown. General study results and limits: Elevated frequency relative to controls characterized roughly five TRBV segments in patients, TRBV5-6, TRBV5-1 and TRBV20-1 among them.

The TCR was taken from a girl aged 10 to 17 with multiple sclerosis. Sequencing used blood. The chain couples TRBV29-1 to TRBJ2-6; D may correspond to TRBD1 or TRBD2 (5 bases each). The CDR3 DNA is TGCAGCGTTGAAGATTGGGTACCAGGGACCGGGGCCAACGTCCTGACTTTC. Translated: CSVEDWVPGTGANVLTF. Full variable domain (missing parts from reference TRBV29-1 and TRBJ2-6): SAVISQKPSRDICQRGTSLTIQCQVDSQVTMMFWYRQQPGQSLTLIATANQGSEATYESGFVIDKFPISRPNLTFSTLTVSNMSPEDSSIYLCSVEDWVPGTGANVLTFGAGSRLTVL.